These 11 T cell receptor beta chains came from one sample sequenced in a study of T cells in Graves' hyperthyroidism and ophthalmopathy. From RNA transcripts, TCR beta CDR3 regions were amplified. The HTBI primer set drove a first-round RT-PCR of the TCR CDR3. TCRdb independently ran MiXCR on the multiplex PCR reads; one entry per CDR3 protein. The sample includes about 400,000 distinct CDR3 sequences, under 15% seen only once; the top ten take roughly 33%. The sample taken for sequencing was blood. Receptor source: a woman younger than 45 with Graves' hyperthyroidism.

This clonotype has a count of ten or more. V gene TRBV7-6 combines with J gene TRBJ2-7; 12 nucleotides line up with TRBD1. Germline CDR1 SGHVS, CDR2 FNYEAQ. The J segment lost 5 bases and the V segment lost 4 bases, leaving 18 bases of the junction unmatched. CDR3 length: 19 residues. CDR3 in DNA: TGTGCCAGCAGCTCCTATTATAGGGGACCGGGACAGGGGGCGAACGAGCAGTACTTC. Protein: CASSSYYRGPGQGANEQYF. Supplemented by reference TRBV7-6 and TRBJ2-7, the full variable domain reads GAGVSQSPRYKVTKRGQDVALRCDPISGHVSLYWYRQALGQGPEFLTYFNYEAQQDKSGLPNDRFSAERPEGSISTLTIQRTEQRDSAMYRCASSSYYRGPGQGANEQYFGPGTRLTVT.

In its sample, this clonotype was seen many times. The CDR3 DNA reads TGCGCCAGCAGCTTGCAGCGAAACAATGAGCAGTTCTTC. Translated: CASSLQRNNEQFF. The chain has TRBV5-1 and TRBJ2-1, with D unresolved. Germline values: CDR1 SGHRS, CDR2 YFSETQ. The CDR3 extends over 13 amino acids. V was pared by 1 base and J by 5 bases, with 7 bases between. Full variable domain (rest looked up from reference TRBV5-1 and TRBJ2-1): KAGVTQTPRYLIKTRGQQVTLSCSPISGHRSVSWYQQTPGQGLQFLFEYFSETQRNKGNFPGRFSGRQFSNSRSEMNVSTLELGDSALYLCASSLQRNNEQFFGPGTRLTVL.

This clonotype has ten or more counts. The chain carries TRBV27 and TRBJ2-5; tentatively, D is TRBD2 (5 bases). The CDR3 runs 16 residues. Germline CDR1 reads MNHEY; CDR2 reads SMNVEV (reference sequence). With 5 bases removed from V and 0 bases from J, the gap between germline ends came to 16 bases. The CDR3: CASSPRPGSHQETQYF. Written as DNA, the CDR3 is TGTGCCAGCAGTCCGCGTCCTGGGAGCCACCAAGAGACCCAGTACTTC.

The sample holds a few counts of this clonotype. The rearrangement uses TRBV6-4 and TRBJ1-4; D uncertain. Trimming stripped 0 bases from V and 2 bases from J, with 13 bases between. The CDR3 is 17 amino acids. Germline assignment: CDR1 MRHNA and CDR2 SNTAGT. The CDR3 DNA sequence: TGTGCCAGCAGTGACTCGACGGACTTTAATACTAATGAAAAACTGTTTTTT. Translation gives CASSDSTDFNTNEKLFF.

This clonotype showed up just a few times. The J gene is TRBJ2-7, the V gene TRBV30; D might be TRBD1 or TRBD2, each matching 5 bases. Germline V gene data show CDR1 as GTSNPN and CDR2 as SVGIG (reference sequence). This CDR3 has 14 residues. V was trimmed by 2 bases and J by 1 base, leaving 12 bases between them. CDR3 bases: TGTGCCTGGAGTATTCCGGGACGGTCCTACGAGCAGTACTTC. It is translated as CAWSIPGRSYEQYF.

This clonotype was picked up many times. The rearrangement links TRBV18 to TRBJ2-2, with a weak D call TRBD1 (5 bases). The CDR3 is 14 amino acids. Germline V CDR1 and CDR2: KGHSH, LQKENI. V lost 4 bases to trimming and J lost 1 base, with 7 bases between them. The CDR3 is CASSQTENTGELFF. The CDR3 DNA reads TGTGCCAGCTCACAGACAGAGAACACCGGGGAGCTGTTTTTT. Full variable domain (rest looked up from reference TRBV18 and TRBJ2-2): NAGVMQNPRHLVRRRGQEARLRCSPMKGHSHVYWYRQLPEEGLKFMVYLQKENIIDESGMPKERFSAEFPKEGPSILRIQQVVRGDSAAYFCASSQTENTGELFFGEGSRLTVL.

This clonotype was observed at least ten times. The chain couples TRBV19 to TRBJ1-1; D remains ambiguous. This CDR3 comprises 14 residues. Looked up from germline, CDR1 is LNHDA and CDR2 is SQIVND (reference sequence). V was trimmed by 2 bases and J by 1 base, leaving 8 bases between them. This CDR3 is CASSIRYENTEAFF. The CDR3 bases are TGTGCCAGTAGTATAAGGTATGAGAACACTGAAGCTTTCTTT.

This clonotype was observed at least ten times. The rearrangement joins TRBV30 to TRBJ1-5; no definite D call. This CDR3 has 13 residues. Trimming removed 1 base at V and 4 bases at J, with 8 bases between. Germline V gene data show CDR1 as GTSNPN and CDR2 as SVGIG (reference sequence). The CDR3 nucleotides read TGTGCCTGGAGTGGGGCAGAGAATCAGCCCCAGCATTTT. Translating gives CAWSGAENQPQHF.

This clonotype has a count of ten or more. The chain combines TRBV27 with TRBJ1-1; D is possibly TRBD1 (6 bases). V was pared by 4 bases and J by 0 bases, with 21 bases between. The CDR3 contains 18 residues. Germline V CDR1 and CDR2: MNHEY, SMNVEV (reference sequence). CDR3 coding DNA: TGTGCCAGCAGTTCCCCCCCAGGGCAGGGGAAAATGAACACTGAAGCTTTCTTT. Translation: CASSSPPGQGKMNTEAFF.

This clonotype was seen a handful of times. CDR3 loop: CASSFIGQGPLGANVLTF. The CDR3 DNA sequence: TGTGCCAGCAGTTTTATAGGACAGGGTCCCCTTGGGGCCAACGTCCTGACTTTC. The V call is TRBV12-3 or TRBV12-4, the J call TRBJ2-6, with 8 nucleotides matching TRBD1. The CDR3 runs 18 residues. Germline trimming cut 3 bases from V and 3 bases from J; bases unmatched to any gene: 10.

The chain carries TRBV3-1 and TRBJ2-7; 13 bases align to TRBD2. Trimming took 2 bases from V and 6 from J; bases not matched to a gene: 4. Germline-derived CDR1 and CDR2 are LGHDT and YNNKEL (reference sequence). The CDR3 extends over 15 amino acids. CDR3 coding DNA: TGTGCCAGCAGCCAAACCGGGACTAGCGGGACCGAGCAGTACTTC. Translating gives CASSQTGTSGTEQYF.